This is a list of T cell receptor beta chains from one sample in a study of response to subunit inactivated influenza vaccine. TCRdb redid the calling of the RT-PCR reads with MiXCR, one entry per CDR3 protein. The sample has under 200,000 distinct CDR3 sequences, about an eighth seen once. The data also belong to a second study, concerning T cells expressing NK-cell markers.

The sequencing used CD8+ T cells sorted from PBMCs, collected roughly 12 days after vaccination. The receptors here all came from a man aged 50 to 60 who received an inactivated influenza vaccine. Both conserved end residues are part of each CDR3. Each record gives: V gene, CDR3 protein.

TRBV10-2,CASSEPGRLHEQYF
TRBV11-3,CASSLDPDLTYNEQFF
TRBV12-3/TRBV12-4,CASSFGVFMSSYEQYF
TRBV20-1,CSARSWEPGTASYEQYF
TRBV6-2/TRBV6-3,CASSYVHNYEQYF
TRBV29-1,CSAVPGGSNEKLFF
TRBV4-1,CASSQGLGNTEAFF
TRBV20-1,CSARDRLADIPFEQYF
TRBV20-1,CSAREVVGNTIYF
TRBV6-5,CASSYSQGWVEKLFF
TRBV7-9,CASSNGPNYEQYF
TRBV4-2,CASSQEVIRANEQYF
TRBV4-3,CASSQQTGDWDGYTF
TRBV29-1,CSVASVGTGGNEQFF
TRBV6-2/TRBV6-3,CASSYSSSGSIDPHPYNEQFF
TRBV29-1,CSVDSSYNEQFF
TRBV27,CASSPLGPTDGEQYF
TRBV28,CASSLPTRGGAISTQHF
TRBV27,CASSWDRLPNTGELFF
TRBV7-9,CASSSSRGGYYGYTF
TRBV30,CAWEDSYYGYTF
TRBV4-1,CASSQDPQRGTYNEQFF
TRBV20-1,CSATSLGTGELFF
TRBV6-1,CASRPPGTQHAYNEQFF
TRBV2,CASSEALDGGNTEAFF
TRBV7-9,CASSSSDRSYQETQYF
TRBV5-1,CASSLRPEGGLRNEQFF
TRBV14,CASSQGRTGELFF
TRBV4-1,CASSQGQEAFF
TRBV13,CASSLLSRGIQETQYF
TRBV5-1,CASSLRSTGWGSYEQYF
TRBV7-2,CASSYFLAGRNIQYF
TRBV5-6,CASSFKGRRGELFF
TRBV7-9,CALGKNEQYF
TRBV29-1,CSATGGQSYEQYF
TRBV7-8,CASSAVTGISGANVLTF
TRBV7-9,CASSPAGQWEDTQYF
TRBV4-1,CASSQMGGGSYEQYF
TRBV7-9,CASSLMDRPF
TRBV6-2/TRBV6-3,CASSRSSLAEPQHF
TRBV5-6,CASSKTWSFEENIQYF
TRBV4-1,CASSQGPGAYNEQFF
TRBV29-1,CSVVSGTSGSLEQYF
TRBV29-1,CSIRQGPATNEKLFF
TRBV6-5,CASSYHTGAHGYTF
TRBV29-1,CSVEEQETQYF
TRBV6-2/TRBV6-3,CASSYTRGLSTDTQYF
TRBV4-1,CASSPRGLYYEQYF
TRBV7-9,CASNPWVAGDTQYF
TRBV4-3,CASSQDRAIGYEQYF
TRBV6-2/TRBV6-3,CASSPGGYQETQYF
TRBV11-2,CASSFPYGTFF
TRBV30,CAWSDRAEQYF
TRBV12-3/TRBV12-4,CASSSHSNEKLFF
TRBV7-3,CASSLSGYTDTQYF
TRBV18,CASSPLRLAGTDTQYF
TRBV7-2,CASSSSGFQSDTQYF
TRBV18,CASSWDSNYEQYF
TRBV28,CASSLGDRIIHEQFF